This record concerns one TCR beta chain sequence. The data were obtained in a study of blood T cell repertoires in COVID-19. On the study more broadly: Sites across the United States, Italy and Spain contributed samples from acute and convalescent COVID-19. Sample material is recorded as cDNA or gDNA derived from T cells, B-cell-depleted T cells, or PBMCs.

Per the authors' pipeline: Reference gene primers were amplified, and this amplification served to estimate nucleated cell counts. Produced via immunoSEQ multiplex PCR; TCRdb's table is partial and in-frame only. From that table come the V and J calls and clone size; the DNA was used to work out D and trimming. The sample has under 250,000 clones; 65% to 85% are singletons. V shed 10 bases and J shed 0 bases, with 19 bases lying between them. The CDR3 consists of 16 residues. From germline, CDR1 is LNHDA and CDR2 SQIVND (reference sequence). The source is a man aged 35-49 years with active or convalescent COVID-19. Specimen: peripheral blood. The chain carries TRBV19 and TRBJ1-3; D is perhaps TRBD1 (6 bases). The CDR3: CATCPGTLSSGNTIYF. In nucleotides, the CDR3 is TGTGCCACCTGCCCCGGGACACTAAGCTCTGGAAACACCATATATTTT.